Below, 22 T cell receptor beta chains from the same sample are listed, as sequenced in a study of cytomegalovirus exposure and HLA in healthy donors (dated by TCRdb to the late 2010s). The method behind the library was the immunoSEQ multiplex PCR assay. For the multiplex PCR, a mixture combining 60 forward primers for TCR Vbeta segments and 13 reverse primers for TCR Jbeta segments was used. TCRdb carries this immuneACCESS record with in-frame sequences only. Its versions omit some clonotypes, under half of them owing to an unresolved V gene in the studies checked, with the rest unexplained. Here the sample has roughly 63,000 clones; roughly 74% occur a single time. 20% to 25% of the sample lies in the top ten. Sequencing input: PBMCs. Receptors originate from a woman in her thirties or forties in good health and CMV-seropositive.

The chain links TRBV6-4 to TRBJ1-4; 10 positions agree with TRBD1. The V and J ends lost 0 bases and 8 bases, in that order; junction bases with no gene match: 0. The V gene's germline CDR1 is MRHNA and CDR2 SNTAGT. The CDR3 has 14 residues. CDR3 sequence reads: CASSDSTGGEKLFF. CDR3 DNA: TGTGCCAGCAGTGACTCGACAGGGGGCGAAAAACTGTTTTTT.

V is TRBV6-1 and J is TRBJ2-1; D is possibly TRBD2 (7 bases). Germline assignment: CDR1 MNHNS and CDR2 SASEGT. CDR3 size: 15 residues. Trimming stripped 1 base from V and 9 bases from J, with 16 bases between. The CDR3 loop reads CASSEEVGGRPEQFF. In DNA, the CDR3 is TGTGCCAGCAGTGAAGAGGTCGGGGGGCGGCCTGAGCAGTTCTTC.

This chain joins TRBV6-1 and TRBJ2-5; D is unclear. The CDR3 length is 13 residues. The germline V gene has CDR1 MNHNS and CDR2 SASEGT. Trimming left V 4 bases short and J 1 base short, with 7 bases between. CDR3 sequence reads: CASSGAVQETQYF. For the CDR3, the DNA is TGTGCCAGCAGTGGGGCAGTCCAAGAGACCCAGTACTTC.

V usage is TRBV7-2 and J usage is TRBJ1-2; TRBD1 matches at 10 bases. Germline V CDR1 and CDR2: SGHTA, FQGNSA. With 5 bases clipped from V and 2 bases from J, the junction kept 5 bases outside the gene matches. CDR3 length equals 15 residues. In DNA, the CDR3 is TGTGCCAGCAGCCCGAGGGACAGGGGCAACTATGGCTACACCTTC. Translation gives CASSPRDRGNYGYTF. Drawing the rest from reference TRBV7-2 and TRBJ1-2, the complete variable domain is GAGVSQSPSNKVTEKGKDVELRCDPISGHTALYWYRQSLGQGLEFLIYFQGNSAPDKSGLPSDRFSAERTGGSVSTLTIQRTQQEDSAVYLCASSPRDRGNYGYTFGSGTRLTVV.

The chain is built from TRBV6-4 and TRBJ1-6; TRBD1 is a possible D gene (6 bases). Per germline, CDR1 MRHNA and CDR2 SNTAGT. Deletions cut 3 bases from V and 8 bases from J, with 11 bases between. This CDR3 has 14 amino acids. The CDR3 DNA reads TGTGCCAGCAGTGAAGAGACAGGATATTCACCCCTCCACTTT. Translation: CASSEETGYSPLHF.

The gene calls are TRBV5-5 and TRBJ1-5, with 7 bases identical to TRBD1. The germline V gene encodes CDR1 SGHKS and CDR2 YYEKEE (reference sequence). This CDR3 region has 18 residues. After removal of 3 bases from V and 8 bases from J, the junction contained 20 bases not matched to a gene. The CDR3 loop reads CASSSTTGTVKNSKPQHF. CDR3 DNA sequence: TGTGCCAGCAGCTCCACGACCGGGACAGTGAAAAACTCGAAGCCCCAGCATTTT.

This sequence joins TRBV7-9 and TRBJ2-7; D perhaps matches TRBD1 (6 bases). The germline V gene encodes CDR1 SEHNR and CDR2 FQNEAQ (reference sequence). The CDR3 loop spans 13 amino acids. V was trimmed by 3 bases and J by 4 bases, leaving 10 bases between them. CDR3 sequence reads: CASSFPGEYEQYF. For the CDR3, the DNA is TGTGCCAGCAGCTTCCCAGGGGAGTACGAGCAGTACTTC.

The V and J genes are TRBV11-3 and TRBJ2-1; tentatively, D is TRBD2 (6 bases). Germline CDR1 is SGHNT and CDR2 is YENEEA. The CDR3 covers 13 residues. V was clipped by 4 bases and J by 8 bases, with 12 bases between them. The CDR3 sequence is CASSSSSVYEQFF. As DNA, the CDR3 is TGTGCCAGCAGCTCCTCTAGCGTCTATGAGCAGTTCTTC.

J is TRBJ2-1 and V is TRBV6-4; 10 bases are a match to TRBD2. V lost 3 bases and J lost 8; bases outside the gene matches: 7. The length of the CDR3 is 15 residues. Germline-derived CDR1 and CDR2 are MRHNA and SNTAGT. Written as DNA, the CDR3 is TGTGCCAGCAGTGAAATAGCGGGGGGTTTCGATGAGCAGTTCTTC. Translation: CASSEIAGGFDEQFF.

This clone was seen more than once but under ten times. V is TRBV5-1 and J is TRBJ2-7, with a tentative D call TRBD1 (5 bases). V lost 0 bases, J lost 2 bases, and 9 bases lay in between. Germline V CDR1 and CDR2: SGHRS, YFSETQ. This CDR3 is 14 amino acids long. DNA for the CDR3: TGCGCCAGCAGCTTGGAGCAGGGTGCCTACGAGCAGTACTTC. Its protein is CASSLEQGAYEQYF.

This clone was observed once. V is TRBV2 and J is TRBJ1-5; D not certain. V was shortened by 6 bases and J by 2 bases, with 14 bases between the two germline ends. Germline V gene sequence: CDR1 SNHLY, CDR2 FYNNEI. The CDR3 spans 15 residues. The CDR3 loop is CASRPGDNGNQPQHF. CDR3 in DNA: TGTGCCAGCAGACCCGGGGATAATGGCAATCAGCCCCAGCATTTT.

The chain recombines TRBV5-1 with TRBJ2-1, with D possibly matching TRBD1 (6 bases). V dropped 4 bases and J dropped 8 bases, with 13 bases sitting between them. The CDR3 covers 13 residues. The germline V gene has CDR1 SGHRS and CDR2 YFSETQ. CDR3 DNA sequence: TGCGCCAGCAGCGAGGACAGAGTTGATGAGCAGTTCTTC. Amino acids: CASSEDRVDEQFF.

The V and J genes are TRBV5-4 and TRBJ2-3; the D gene is possibly TRBD2 (6 bases). Trimming cost V 4 bases and J 6 bases, with 15 bases left between them. CDR3 length: 14 residues. Per germline, CDR1 SGHNT and CDR2 YYREEE (reference sequence). CDR3 in DNA: TGTGCCAGCAGCCCGCTATCCCGGGGGGATACGCAGTATTTT. This encodes CASSPLSRGDTQYF. Drawing the rest from reference TRBV5-4 and TRBJ2-3, the complete variable domain is ETGVTQSPTHLIKTRGQQVTLRCSSQSGHNTVSWYQQALGQGPQFIFQYYREEENGRGNFPPRFSGLQFPNYSSELNVNALELDDSALYLCASSPLSRGDTQYFGPGTRLTVL.

The rearrangement joins TRBV5-1 to TRBJ2-3; tentative D call: TRBD2 (7 bases). The CDR3 spans 14 residues. The germline V and J ends were trimmed by 7 bases and 8 bases, with 20 bases remaining between them. In germline, CDR1 is SGHRS, CDR2 YFSETQ. This chain's CDR3 is CASGEGGAILTQYF. The CDR3 DNA follows: TGCGCCAGCGGAGAGGGGGGGGCGATCCTTACGCAGTATTTT.

This chain links TRBV19 with TRBJ1-1, with D possibly being TRBD1 (6 bases). This CDR3 comprises 13 residues. Trimming shortened V by 3 bases and J by 9 bases, and 14 bases separated the two germline ends. Germline loops: CDR1 LNHDA, CDR2 SQIVND (reference sequence). The CDR3 here is CASSISDRRKAFF. For the CDR3, the DNA is TGTGCCAGTAGTATCTCTGACAGGCGGAAAGCTTTCTTT.

This chain joins TRBV7-2 and TRBJ2-7; 7 positions agree with TRBD2. Trimming at V came to 6 bases and at J to 5 bases, leaving 13 bases not matched to a gene. The CDR3 runs 15 residues. CDR1 is SGHTA and CDR2 is FQGNSA in the germline V gene. The chain's CDR3 is CASSSQLALPDEQYF. CDR3 in DNA: TGTGCCAGCAGTTCTCAACTAGCGTTGCCGGACGAGCAGTACTTC.

V and J are TRBV30 and TRBJ2-7; TRBD2 matches at 7 bases. Trimming took 0 bases from V and 0 from J; bases not matched to a gene: 5. CDR1 GTSNPN and CDR2 SVGIG come from the germline V gene (reference sequence). The CDR3 is 15 residues long. The CDR3 DNA sequence: TGTGCCTGGAGTGTAAAGCGGGGTCCCTCCTACGAGCAGTACTTC. The encoded protein is CAWSVKRGPSYEQYF.

The chain is built from TRBV7-9 and TRBJ1-2; D is possibly TRBD1 (5 bases). V shed 5 bases and J shed 4 bases, with 17 bases lying between them. This CDR3 region has 15 residues. CDR1 SEHNR and CDR2 FQNEAQ come from the germline V gene (reference sequence). DNA of the CDR3: TGTGCCAGCAGCCCCTCATCCGGGGGGGGCTATGGCTACACCTTC. This encodes CASSPSSGGGYGYTF.

V gene TRBV9 combines with J gene TRBJ1-3; D is ambiguous. V shed 4 bases and J shed 0 bases, with 8 bases lying between them. Per the germline V gene, CDR1 is SGDLS and CDR2 is YYNGEE. The CDR3 totals 14 residues. CDR3 in DNA: TGTGCCAGCAGCCCCACCAGCTCTGGAAACACCATATATTTT. This sequence encodes CASSPTSSGNTIYF.

This clone was observed a single time. The rearrangement uses TRBV5-1 and TRBJ1-1; tentatively, D is TRBD1 (5 bases). CDR1 is SGHRS and CDR2 is YFSETQ in the germline V gene. V lost 4 bases and J lost 1, with 8 bases in between. The CDR3 contains 13 residues. The CDR3 is CASSPQGNTEAFF. For the CDR3, the DNA is TGCGCCAGCAGCCCCCAGGGGAACACTGAAGCTTTCTTT.

This clone has more than one count but fewer than ten. The chain combines TRBV5-1 with TRBJ2-5, with 9 bases identical to TRBD1. Germline V gene sequence: CDR1 SGHRS, CDR2 YFSETQ. This CDR3 comprises 15 residues. V lost 4 bases to trimming and J lost 3 bases; unmatched junction nucleotides: 7. Written as DNA, the CDR3 is TGCGCCAGCAGCATTACAGGGGGCCCGGAAGAGACCCAGTACTTC. Protein product: CASSITGGPEETQYF.

The V gene is TRBV7-2, the J gene TRBJ1-1; tentatively, D is TRBD1 (6 bases). CDR3 length: 16 residues. Germline V lookup: CDR1 SGHTA, CDR2 FQGNSA. V was shortened by 1 base and J by 2 bases, with 14 bases between the two germline ends. CDR3: CASSLGGLFGNTEAFF. Written as DNA, the CDR3 is TGTGCCAGCAGCTTAGGGGGGCTCTTCGGAAACACTGAAGCTTTCTTT.